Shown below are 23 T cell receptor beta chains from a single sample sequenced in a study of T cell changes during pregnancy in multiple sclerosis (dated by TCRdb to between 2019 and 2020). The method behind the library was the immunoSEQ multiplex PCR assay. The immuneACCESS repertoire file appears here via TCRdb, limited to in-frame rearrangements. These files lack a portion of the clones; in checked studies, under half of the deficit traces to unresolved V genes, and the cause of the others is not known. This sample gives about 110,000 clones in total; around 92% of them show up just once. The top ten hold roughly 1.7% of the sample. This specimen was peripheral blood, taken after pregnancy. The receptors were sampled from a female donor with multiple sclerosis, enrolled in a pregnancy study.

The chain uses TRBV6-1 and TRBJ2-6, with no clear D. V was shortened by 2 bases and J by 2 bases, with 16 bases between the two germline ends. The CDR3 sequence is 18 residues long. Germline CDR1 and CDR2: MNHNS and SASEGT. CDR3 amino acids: CASSEWAASVTGANVLTF. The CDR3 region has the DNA TGTGCCAGCAGTGAATGGGCCGCTTCGGTCACTGGGGCCAACGTCCTGACTTTC.

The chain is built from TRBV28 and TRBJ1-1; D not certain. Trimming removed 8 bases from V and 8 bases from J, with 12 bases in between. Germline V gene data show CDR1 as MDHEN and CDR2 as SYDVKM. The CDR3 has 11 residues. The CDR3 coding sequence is TGTGCCAGCGGCTACCGGGTCGAAGCTTTCTTT. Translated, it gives CASGYRVEAFF.

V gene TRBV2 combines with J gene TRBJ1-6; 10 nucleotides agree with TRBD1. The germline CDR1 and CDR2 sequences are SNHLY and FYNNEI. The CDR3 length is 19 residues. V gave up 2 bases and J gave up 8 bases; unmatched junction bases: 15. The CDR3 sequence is CASSEWRGEGQGIYSPLHF. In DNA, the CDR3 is TGTGCCAGCAGTGAATGGAGGGGAGAGGGACAGGGGATTTATTCACCCCTCCACTTT.

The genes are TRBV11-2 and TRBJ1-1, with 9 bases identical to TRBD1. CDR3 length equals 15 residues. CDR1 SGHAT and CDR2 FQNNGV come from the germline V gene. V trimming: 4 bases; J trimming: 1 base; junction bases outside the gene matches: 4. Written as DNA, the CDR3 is TGTGCCAGCAGCTACCGGACAGGGGAGAACACTGAAGCTTTCTTT. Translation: CASSYRTGENTEAFF.

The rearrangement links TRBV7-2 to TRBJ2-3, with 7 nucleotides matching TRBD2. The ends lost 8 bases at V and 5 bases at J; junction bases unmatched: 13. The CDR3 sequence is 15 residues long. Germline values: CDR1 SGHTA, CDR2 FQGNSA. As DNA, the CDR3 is TGTGCCAGCCACCCGGGGGGTCCTTGGGAAGATACGCAGTATTTT. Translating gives CASHPGGPWEDTQYF.

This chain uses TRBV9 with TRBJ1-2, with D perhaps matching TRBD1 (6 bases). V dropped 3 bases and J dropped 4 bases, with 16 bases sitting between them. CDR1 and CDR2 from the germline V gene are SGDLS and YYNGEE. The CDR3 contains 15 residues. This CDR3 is CASSGPPGRGYGYTF. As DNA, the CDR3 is TGTGCCAGCAGCGGACCCCCTGGCAGGGGCTATGGCTACACCTTC.

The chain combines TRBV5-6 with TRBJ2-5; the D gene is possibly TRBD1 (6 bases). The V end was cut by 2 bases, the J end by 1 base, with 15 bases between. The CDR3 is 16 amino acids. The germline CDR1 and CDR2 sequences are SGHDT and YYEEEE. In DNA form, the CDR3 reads TGTGCCAGCAGCTTTGGACAGCGAACCATCCAAGAGACCCAGTACTTC. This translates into CASSFGQRTIQETQYF.

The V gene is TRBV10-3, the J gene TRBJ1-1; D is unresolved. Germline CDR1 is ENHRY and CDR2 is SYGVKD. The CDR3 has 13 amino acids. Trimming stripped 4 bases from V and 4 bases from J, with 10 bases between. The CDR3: CAISVPGSTEAFF. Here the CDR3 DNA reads TGTGCCATCAGTGTCCCGGGATCCACTGAAGCTTTCTTT.

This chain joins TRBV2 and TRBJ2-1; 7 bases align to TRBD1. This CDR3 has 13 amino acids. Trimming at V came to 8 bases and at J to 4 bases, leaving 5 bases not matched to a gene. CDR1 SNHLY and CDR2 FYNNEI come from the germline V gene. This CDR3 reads CASGQAIYNEQFF. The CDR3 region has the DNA TGTGCCAGCGGACAGGCCATTTACAATGAGCAGTTCTTC. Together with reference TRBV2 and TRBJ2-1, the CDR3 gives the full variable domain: EPEVTQTPSHQVTQMGQEVILRCVPISNHLYFYWYRQILGQKVEFLVSFYNNEISEKSEIFDDQFSVERPDGSNFTLKIRSTKLEDSAMYFCASGQAIYNEQFFGPGTRLTVL.

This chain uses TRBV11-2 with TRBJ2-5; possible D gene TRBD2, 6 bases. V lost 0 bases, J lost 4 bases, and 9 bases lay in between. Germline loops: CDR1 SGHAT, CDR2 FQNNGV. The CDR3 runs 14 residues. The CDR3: CASSLDAGRETQYF. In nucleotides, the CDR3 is TGTGCCAGCAGCTTAGATGCGGGGCGAGAGACCCAGTACTTC.

In nucleotides, the CDR3 is TGTGCCAGCAGCGTAGGACAGGGGAGAGGTGCAGATACGCAGTATTTT. Its translation: CASSVGQGRGADTQYF. V is TRBV9 and J is TRBJ2-3; 8 nucleotides agree with TRBD1. The V gene end was trimmed by 0 bases and the J gene end by 4 bases; junction bases not matched to a gene: 7. The germline CDR1 and CDR2 sequences are SGDLS and YYNGEE. The CDR3 extends over 16 amino acids.

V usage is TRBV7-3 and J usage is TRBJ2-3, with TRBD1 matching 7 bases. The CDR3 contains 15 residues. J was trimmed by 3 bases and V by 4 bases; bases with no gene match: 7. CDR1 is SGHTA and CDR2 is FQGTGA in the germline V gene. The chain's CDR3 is CASSSLGDRTDTQYF. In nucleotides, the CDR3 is TGTGCCAGCAGCTCCCTAGGGGACAGAACAGATACGCAGTATTTT. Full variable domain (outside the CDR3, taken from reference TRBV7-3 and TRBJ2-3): GAGVSQTPSNKVTEKGKYVELRCDPISGHTALYWYRQSLGQGPEFLIYFQGTGAADDSGLPNDRFFAVRPEGSVSTLKIQRTERGDSAVYLCASSSLGDRTDTQYFGPGTRLTVL.

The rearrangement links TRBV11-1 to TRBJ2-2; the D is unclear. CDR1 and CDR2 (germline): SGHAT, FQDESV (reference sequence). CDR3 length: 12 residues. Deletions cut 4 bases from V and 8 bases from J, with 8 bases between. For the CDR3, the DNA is TGTGCCAGCAGCTCCTCTCGGGGGGAGCTGTTTTTT. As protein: CASSSSRGELFF.

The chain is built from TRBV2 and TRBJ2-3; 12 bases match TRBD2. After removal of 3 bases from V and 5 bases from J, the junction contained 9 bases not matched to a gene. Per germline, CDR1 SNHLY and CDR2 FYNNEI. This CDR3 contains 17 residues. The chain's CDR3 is CASSDGLAGGPGDTQYF. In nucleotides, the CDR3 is TGTGCCAGCAGTGATGGGCTAGCGGGAGGGCCCGGAGATACGCAGTATTTT.

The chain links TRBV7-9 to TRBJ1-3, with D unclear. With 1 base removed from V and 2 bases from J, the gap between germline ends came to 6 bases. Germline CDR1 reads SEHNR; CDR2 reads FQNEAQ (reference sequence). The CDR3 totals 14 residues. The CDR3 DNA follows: TGTGCCAGCAGCTTAGGGTCAGCTGGAAACACCATATATTTT. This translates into CASSLGSAGNTIYF.

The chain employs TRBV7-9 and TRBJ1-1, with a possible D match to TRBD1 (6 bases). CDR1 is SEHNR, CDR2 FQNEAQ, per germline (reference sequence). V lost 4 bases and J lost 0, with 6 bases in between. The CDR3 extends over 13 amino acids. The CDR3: CASSYRVNTEAFF. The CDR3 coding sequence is TGTGCCAGCAGCTACAGGGTGAACACTGAAGCTTTCTTT.

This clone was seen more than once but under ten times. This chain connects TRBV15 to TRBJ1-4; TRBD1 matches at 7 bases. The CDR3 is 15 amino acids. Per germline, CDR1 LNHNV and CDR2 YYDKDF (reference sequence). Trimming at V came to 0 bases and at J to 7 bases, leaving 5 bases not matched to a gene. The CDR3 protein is CATSRETGRSEKLFF. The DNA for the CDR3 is TGTGCCACCAGCAGAGAGACAGGGAGAAGTGAAAAACTGTTTTTT.

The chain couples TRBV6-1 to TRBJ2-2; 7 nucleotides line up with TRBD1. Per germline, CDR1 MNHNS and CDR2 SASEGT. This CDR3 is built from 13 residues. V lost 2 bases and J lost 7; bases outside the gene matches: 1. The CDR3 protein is CASSEQGVGELFF. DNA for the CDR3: TGTGCCAGCAGTGAACAGGGGGTCGGGGAGCTGTTTTTT.

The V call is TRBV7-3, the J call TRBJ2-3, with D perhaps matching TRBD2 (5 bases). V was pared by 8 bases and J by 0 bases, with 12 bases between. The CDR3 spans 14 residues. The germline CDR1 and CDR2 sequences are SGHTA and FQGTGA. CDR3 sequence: CASGLAFSTDTQYF. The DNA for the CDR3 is TGTGCCAGCGGATTAGCGTTTAGCACAGATACGCAGTATTTT.

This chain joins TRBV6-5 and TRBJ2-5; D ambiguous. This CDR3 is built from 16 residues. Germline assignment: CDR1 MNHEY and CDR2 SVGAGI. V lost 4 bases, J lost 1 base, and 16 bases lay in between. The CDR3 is CASSSTVRLGQETQYF. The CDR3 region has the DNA TGTGCCAGCAGTTCCACGGTGCGACTCGGCCAAGAGACCCAGTACTTC.

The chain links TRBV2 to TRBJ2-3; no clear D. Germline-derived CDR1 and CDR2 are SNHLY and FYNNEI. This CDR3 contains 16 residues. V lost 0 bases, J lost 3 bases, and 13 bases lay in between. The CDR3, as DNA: TGTGCCAGCAGTGAAGCCTCCCTGGTCAGGACAGATACGCAGTATTTT. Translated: CASSEASLVRTDTQYF.

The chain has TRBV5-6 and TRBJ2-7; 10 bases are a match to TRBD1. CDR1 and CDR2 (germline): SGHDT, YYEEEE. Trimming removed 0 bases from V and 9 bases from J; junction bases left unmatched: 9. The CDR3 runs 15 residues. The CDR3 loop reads CASSLGTGGSRGQYF. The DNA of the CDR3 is TGTGCCAGCAGCTTGGGGACAGGGGGTTCTCGGGGGCAGTACTTC. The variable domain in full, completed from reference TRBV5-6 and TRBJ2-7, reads DAGVTQSPTHLIKTRGQQVTLRCSPKSGHDTVSWYQQALGQGPQFIFQYYEEEERQRGNFPDRFSGHQFPNYSSELNVNALLLGDSALYLCASSLGTGGSRGQYFGPGTRLTVT.

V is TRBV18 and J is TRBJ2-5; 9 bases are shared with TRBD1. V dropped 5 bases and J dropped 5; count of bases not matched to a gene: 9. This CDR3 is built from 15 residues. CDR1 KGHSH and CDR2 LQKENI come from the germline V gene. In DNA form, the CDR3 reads TGTGCCAGCTCATCGCGCACAGGGGGCGTGGAGACCCAGTACTTC. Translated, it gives CASSSRTGGVETQYF.